A single sample gave rise to the 11 T cell receptor beta chains below, sequenced in a study of T cells in Graves' hyperthyroidism and ophthalmopathy. Amplified TCR beta CDR3 regions came from RNA transcripts. The primer set for the first-round RT-PCR of the TCR CDR3 was HTBI. MiXCR was run by TCRdb on the multiplex PCR reads, yielding one entry per CDR3 protein. This table has fewer than 350,000 distinct CDR3 sequences, approximately 12% appearing once. Material: blood. The receptor set was obtained from a woman in her twenties or thirties with Graves' hyperthyroidism that later progressed to Graves' ophthalmopathy.

This clonotype was counted at least ten times. The chain couples TRBV12-3 or TRBV12-4 to TRBJ2-1, with D unclear. Deletions cut 2 bases from V and 7 bases from J, with 15 bases between. The length of the CDR3 is 15 residues. The CDR3 loop reads CASSLNSLPANEQFF. DNA for the CDR3: TGTGCCAGCAGTTTAAACTCATTACCCGCGAATGAGCAGTTCTTC.

This clonotype has at least ten counts. The chain is built from TRBV20-1 and TRBJ2-2; D gene unclear. CDR1 is DFQATT, CDR2 SNEGSKA, per germline (reference sequence). The CDR3 length is 11 residues. V was clipped by 3 bases and J by 5 bases, with 4 bases between them. The CDR3 loop is CSARGTGELFF. The CDR3 DNA sequence: TGCAGTGCTAGGGGGACCGGGGAGCTGTTTTTT.

The sample holds many counts of this clonotype. This rearrangement joins TRBV28 to TRBJ2-4; D gene ambiguous. CDR3 size: 13 residues. Trimming took 6 bases from V and 0 from J, leaving 6 bases between them. From germline, CDR1 is MDHEN and CDR2 SYDVKM. Here the CDR3 reads CASRDLAKNIQYF. CDR3 nucleotide sequence: TGTGCCAGCAGGGATCTAGCCAAAAACATTCAGTACTTC.

The chain links TRBV5-6 to TRBJ2-5; D might be TRBD1 (6 bases). Germline assignment: CDR1 SGHDT and CDR2 YYEEEE. Trimming pared 4 bases from V and 3 bases from J, leaving 10 bases between. This CDR3 region has 13 residues. Here the CDR3 DNA reads TGTGCCAGCAGCACGGGACAAGAAGAGACCCAGTACTTC. This gives the protein CASSTGQEETQYF.

The sample holds many counts of this clonotype. This chain connects TRBV6-5 to TRBJ2-6, with no clear D. Trimming left V 2 bases short and J 2 bases short, with 7 bases between. The CDR3 has 15 residues. CDR1 and CDR2 from the germline V gene are MNHEY and SVGAGI. In nucleotides, the CDR3 is TGTGCCAGCAGTTACGGGATAACTGGGGCCAACGTCCTGACTTTC. It specifies CASSYGITGANVLTF.

There are many counts of this clonotype. The J gene is TRBJ1-4, the V gene TRBV28; a weak D match, TRBD1 (5 bases). This CDR3 spans 14 amino acids. V shed 8 bases and J shed 2 bases, with 12 bases lying between them. CDR1 and CDR2 from the germline V gene are MDHEN and SYDVKM. The CDR3 DNA reads TGTGCCAGCCAAAGGGGCATGACTAATGAAAAACTGTTTTTT. Protein product: CASQRGMTNEKLFF.

The table lists this clonotype with many counts. The chain carries TRBV30 and TRBJ1-4; possibly TRBD1 for D (5 bases). This CDR3 contains 14 residues. V was shortened by 0 bases and J by 6 bases, with 11 bases between the two germline ends. Germline loops: CDR1 GTSNPN, CDR2 SVGIG (reference sequence). CDR3 amino acids: CAWSVDSGYEKLFF. DNA for the CDR3: TGTGCCTGGAGTGTTGACAGTGGGTATGAAAAACTGTTTTTT.

This clonotype appeared many times. The chain is built from TRBV7-2 and TRBJ2-1, with a possible D match to TRBD1 (6 bases). Between the trimmed V and J ends, which lost 7 bases and 11 bases, there was a span of 12 bases. Germline CDR1 and CDR2: SGHTA and FQGNSA. This CDR3 has 11 amino acids. The CDR3 reads CASTSGTKQFF. CDR3 DNA: TGTGCCAGCACTTCCGGGACAAAGCAGTTCTTC.

In its sample, this clonotype was seen many times. The V call is TRBV27, the J call TRBJ1-5, with no clear D. Trimming pared 5 bases from V and 0 bases from J, leaving 8 bases between. This CDR3 contains 14 residues. Germline-derived CDR1 and CDR2 are MNHEY and SMNVEV (reference sequence). The CDR3 coding sequence is TGTGCCAGCAGTCCAAAATATAGCAATCAGCCCCAGCATTTT. It yields the protein CASSPKYSNQPQHF.

This clonotype appeared many times. CDR3 protein: CSASGTPSTQETQYF. CDR3 DNA: TGCAGTGCTAGCGGGACCCCCTCTACCCAAGAGACCCAGTACTTC. V is TRBV20-1 and J is TRBJ2-5; tentatively, D is TRBD1 or TRBD2 (5 bases each). CDR1 is DFQATT, CDR2 SNEGSKA, per germline (reference sequence). The CDR3 is 15 amino acids. Trimming left V 3 bases short and J 1 base short, with 15 bases between.

This clonotype was detected only a few times. The chain recombines TRBV7-2 with TRBJ1-2; 7 bases line up with TRBD1. The length of the CDR3 is 13 residues. After removal of 5 bases from V and 8 bases from J, the junction contained 8 bases not matched to a gene. Germline V gene lookup returns CDR1 SGHTA and CDR2 FQGNSA. CDR3 sequence: CASSPRQGSGYTF. The CDR3 DNA is TGTGCCAGCAGCCCGAGACAGGGCTCAGGCTACACCTTC.